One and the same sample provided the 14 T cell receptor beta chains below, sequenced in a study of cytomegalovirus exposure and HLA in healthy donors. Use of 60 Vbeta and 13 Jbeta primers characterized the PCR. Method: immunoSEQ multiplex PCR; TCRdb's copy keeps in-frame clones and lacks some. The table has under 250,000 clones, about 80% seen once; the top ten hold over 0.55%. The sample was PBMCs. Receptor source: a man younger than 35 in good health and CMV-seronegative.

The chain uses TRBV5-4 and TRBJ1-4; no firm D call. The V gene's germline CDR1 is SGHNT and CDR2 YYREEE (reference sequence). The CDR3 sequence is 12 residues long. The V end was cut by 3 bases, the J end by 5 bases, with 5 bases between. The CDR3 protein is CASSSPNEKLFF. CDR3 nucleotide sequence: TGTGCCAGCAGCTCCCCGAATGAAAAACTGTTTTTT.

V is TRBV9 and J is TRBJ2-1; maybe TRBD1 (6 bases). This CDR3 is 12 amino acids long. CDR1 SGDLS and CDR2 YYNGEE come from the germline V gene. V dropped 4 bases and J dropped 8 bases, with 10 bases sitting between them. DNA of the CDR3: TGTGCCAGCAGCATCAGGGGTGATGAGCAGTTCTTC. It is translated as CASSIRGDEQFF.

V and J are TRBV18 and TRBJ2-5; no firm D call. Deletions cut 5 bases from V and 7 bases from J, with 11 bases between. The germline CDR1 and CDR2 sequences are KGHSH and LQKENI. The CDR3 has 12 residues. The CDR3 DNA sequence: TGTGCCAGCTCAACAGATACGCGGACCCAGTACTTC. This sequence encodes CASSTDTRTQYF.

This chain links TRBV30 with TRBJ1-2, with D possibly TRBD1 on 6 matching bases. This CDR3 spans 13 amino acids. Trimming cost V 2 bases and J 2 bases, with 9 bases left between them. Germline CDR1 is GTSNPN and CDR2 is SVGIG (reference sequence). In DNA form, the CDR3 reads TGTGCCTGGAGTTTACAGGGAAACTATGGCTACACCTTC. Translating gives CAWSLQGNYGYTF.

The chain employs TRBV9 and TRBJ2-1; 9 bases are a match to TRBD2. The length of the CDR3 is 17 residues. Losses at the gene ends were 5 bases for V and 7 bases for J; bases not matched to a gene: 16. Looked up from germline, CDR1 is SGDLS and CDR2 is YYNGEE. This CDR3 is CASSYQSLGGRGNEQFF. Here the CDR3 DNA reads TGTGCCAGCAGTTACCAAAGCCTCGGCGGGAGGGGGAATGAGCAGTTCTTC.

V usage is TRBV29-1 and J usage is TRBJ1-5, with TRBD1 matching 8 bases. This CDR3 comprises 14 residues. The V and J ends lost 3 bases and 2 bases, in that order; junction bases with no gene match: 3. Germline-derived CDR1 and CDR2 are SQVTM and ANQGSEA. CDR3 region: CSVDAGGGNQPQHF. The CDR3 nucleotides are TGCAGCGTTGACGCAGGGGGCGGCAATCAGCCCCAGCATTTT.

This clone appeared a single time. The CDR3 protein is CASWTSGSQETQYF. CDR3 nucleotides: TGTGCCAGCTGGACTAGCGGCAGCCAAGAGACCCAGTACTTC. The chain carries TRBV5-6 and TRBJ2-5; TRBD2 aligns across 10 bases. Germline-derived CDR1 and CDR2 are SGHDT and YYEEEE. Trimming removed 7 bases from V and 1 base from J; junction bases left unmatched: 4. This CDR3 region has 14 residues.

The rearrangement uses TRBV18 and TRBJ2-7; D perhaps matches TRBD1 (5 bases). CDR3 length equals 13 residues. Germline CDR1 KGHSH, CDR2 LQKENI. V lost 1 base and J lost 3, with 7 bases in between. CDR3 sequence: CASSPRGDYEQYF. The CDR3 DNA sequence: TGTGCCAGCTCACCACGGGGCGACTACGAGCAGTACTTC.

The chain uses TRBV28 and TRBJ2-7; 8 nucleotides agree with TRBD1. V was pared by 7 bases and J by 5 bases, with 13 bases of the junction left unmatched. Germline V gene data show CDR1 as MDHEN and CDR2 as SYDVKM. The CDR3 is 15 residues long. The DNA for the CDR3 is TGTGCCAGCATCTCGAGGACAGGGACGATCCACGAGCAGTACTTC. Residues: CASISRTGTIHEQYF.

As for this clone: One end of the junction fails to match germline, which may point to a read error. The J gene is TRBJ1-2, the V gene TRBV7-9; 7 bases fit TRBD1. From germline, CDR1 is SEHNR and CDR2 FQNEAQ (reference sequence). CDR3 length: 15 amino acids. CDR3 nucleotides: TGTACCAGCAGCTTAGAACAGGGGAAAACCTATGGCTACACCTTC. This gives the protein CTSSLEQGKTYGYTF.

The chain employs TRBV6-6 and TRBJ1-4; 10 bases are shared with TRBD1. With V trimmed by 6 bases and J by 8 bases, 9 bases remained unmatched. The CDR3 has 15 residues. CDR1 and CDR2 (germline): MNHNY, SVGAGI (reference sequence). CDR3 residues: CASRYPGTGDEKLFF. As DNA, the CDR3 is TGTGCCAGCAGGTATCCCGGGACAGGGGACGAAAAACTGTTTTTT.

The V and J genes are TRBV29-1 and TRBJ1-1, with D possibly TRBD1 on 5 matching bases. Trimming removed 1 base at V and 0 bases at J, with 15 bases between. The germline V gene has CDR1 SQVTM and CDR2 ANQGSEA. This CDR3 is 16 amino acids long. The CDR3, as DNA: TGCAGCGTTGAAGGGGGGGTTAACAGGATGAACACTGAAGCTTTCTTT. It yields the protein CSVEGGVNRMNTEAFF.

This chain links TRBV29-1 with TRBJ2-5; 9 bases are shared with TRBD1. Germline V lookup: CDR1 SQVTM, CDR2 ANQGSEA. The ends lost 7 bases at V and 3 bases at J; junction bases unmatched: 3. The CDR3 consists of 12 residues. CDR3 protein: CSGGQGKETQYF. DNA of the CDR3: TGCAGCGGTGGACAGGGGAAAGAGACCCAGTACTTC.

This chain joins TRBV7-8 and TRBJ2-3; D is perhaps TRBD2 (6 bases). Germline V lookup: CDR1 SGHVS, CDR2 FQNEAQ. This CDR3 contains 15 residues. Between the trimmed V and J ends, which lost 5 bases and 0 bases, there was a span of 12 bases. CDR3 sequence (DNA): TGTGCCAGCAGCGAGGGACTGATAAGCACAGATACGCAGTATTTT. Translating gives CASSEGLISTDTQYF.